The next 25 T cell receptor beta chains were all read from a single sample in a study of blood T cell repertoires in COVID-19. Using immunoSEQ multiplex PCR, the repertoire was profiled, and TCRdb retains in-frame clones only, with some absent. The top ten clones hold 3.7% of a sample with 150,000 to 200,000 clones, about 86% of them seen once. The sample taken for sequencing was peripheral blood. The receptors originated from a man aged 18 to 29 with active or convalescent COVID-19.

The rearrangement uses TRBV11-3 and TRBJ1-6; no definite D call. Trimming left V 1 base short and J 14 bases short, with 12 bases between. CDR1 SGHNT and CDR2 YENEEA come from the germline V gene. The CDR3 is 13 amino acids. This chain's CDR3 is CASSLGRSNTLHF. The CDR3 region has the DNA TGTGCCAGCAGCTTAGGCAGGTCGAACACCCTCCACTTT.

The CDR3 spells CASVVGVGGYTF. The CDR3, as DNA: TGTGCTAGTGTGGTAGGGGTCGGCGGCTACACCTTC. V and J are TRBV12-5 and TRBJ1-2, with D tentatively TRBD1 (5 bases). The CDR3 covers 12 residues. V was pared by 7 bases and J by 8 bases, with 14 bases between. Germline CDR1 reads LGHNT; CDR2 reads FRNRAP.

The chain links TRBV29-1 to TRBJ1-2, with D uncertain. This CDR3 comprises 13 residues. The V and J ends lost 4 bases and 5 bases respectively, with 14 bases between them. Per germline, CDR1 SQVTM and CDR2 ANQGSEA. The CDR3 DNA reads TGCAGCGTTGTTGGGGAGGCGGCATATGGCTACACCTTC. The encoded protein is CSVVGEAAYGYTF.

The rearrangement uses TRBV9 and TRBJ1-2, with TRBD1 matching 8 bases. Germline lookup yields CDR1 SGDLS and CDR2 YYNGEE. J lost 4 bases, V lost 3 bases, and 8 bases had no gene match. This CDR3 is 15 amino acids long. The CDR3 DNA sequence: TGTGCCAGCAGCGCGGGGGACAGGATTTTCTATGGCTACACCTTC. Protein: CASSAGDRIFYGYTF. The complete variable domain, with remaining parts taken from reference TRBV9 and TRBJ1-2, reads DSGVTQTPKHLITATGQRVTLRCSPRSGDLSVYWYQQSLDQGLQFLIQYYNGEERAKGNILERFSAQQFPDLHSELNLSSLELGDSALYFCASSAGDRIFYGYTFGSGTRLTVV.

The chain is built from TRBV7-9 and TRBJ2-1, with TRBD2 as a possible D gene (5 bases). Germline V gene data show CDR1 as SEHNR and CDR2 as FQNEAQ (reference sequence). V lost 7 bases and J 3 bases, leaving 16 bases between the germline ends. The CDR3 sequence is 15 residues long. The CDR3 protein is CASTLKLGSYNEQFF. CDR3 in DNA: TGTGCCAGCACCCTAAAACTGGGGAGCTACAATGAGCAGTTCTTC.

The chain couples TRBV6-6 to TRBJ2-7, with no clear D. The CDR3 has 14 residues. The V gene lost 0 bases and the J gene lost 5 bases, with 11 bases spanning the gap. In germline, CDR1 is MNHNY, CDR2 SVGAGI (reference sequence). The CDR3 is CASSYSSGAHEQYF. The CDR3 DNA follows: TGTGCCAGCAGTTACTCGAGTGGAGCGCACGAGCAGTACTTC.

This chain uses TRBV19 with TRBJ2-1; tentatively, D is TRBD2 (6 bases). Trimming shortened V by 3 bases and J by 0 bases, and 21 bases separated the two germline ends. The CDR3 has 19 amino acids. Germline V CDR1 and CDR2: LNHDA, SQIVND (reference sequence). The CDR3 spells CASSMSPYLAASSYNEQFF. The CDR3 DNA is TGTGCCAGTAGTATGTCCCCTTATTTAGCGGCCAGCTCCTACAATGAGCAGTTCTTC.

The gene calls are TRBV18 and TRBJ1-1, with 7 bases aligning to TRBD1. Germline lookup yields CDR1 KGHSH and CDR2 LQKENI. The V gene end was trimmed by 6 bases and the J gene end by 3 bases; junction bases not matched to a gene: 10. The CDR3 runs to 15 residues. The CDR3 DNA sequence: TGTGCCAGCTCCAAAGCGACAGGGAGAGACACTGAAGCTTTCTTT. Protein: CASSKATGRDTEAFF.

The CDR3, as DNA: TGTGCCAGCAACAATGTCCCGACAGGGGGCTATGGCTACACCTTC. This sequence encodes CASNNVPTGGYGYTF. This rearrangement joins TRBV5-6 to TRBJ1-2, with 9 bases fitting TRBD1. Unmatched junction bases numbered 10, after V lost 6 bases and J lost 4 bases. The CDR3 covers 15 residues. CDR1 and CDR2 (germline): SGHDT, YYEEEE.

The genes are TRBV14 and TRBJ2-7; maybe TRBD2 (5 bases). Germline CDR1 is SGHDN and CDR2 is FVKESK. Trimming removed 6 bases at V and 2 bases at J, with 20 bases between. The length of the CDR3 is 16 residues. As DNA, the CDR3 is TGTGCCAGCAGTCGCCTTGGCAAGGGAGACACCTACGAGCAGTACTTC. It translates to CASSRLGKGDTYEQYF.

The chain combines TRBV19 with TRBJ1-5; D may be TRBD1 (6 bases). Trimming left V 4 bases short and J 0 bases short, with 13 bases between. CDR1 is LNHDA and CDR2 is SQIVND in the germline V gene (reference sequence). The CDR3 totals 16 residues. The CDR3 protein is CASSTSQGYSNQPQHF. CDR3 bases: TGTGCCAGTAGTACCTCACAGGGCTATAGCAATCAGCCCCAGCATTTT.

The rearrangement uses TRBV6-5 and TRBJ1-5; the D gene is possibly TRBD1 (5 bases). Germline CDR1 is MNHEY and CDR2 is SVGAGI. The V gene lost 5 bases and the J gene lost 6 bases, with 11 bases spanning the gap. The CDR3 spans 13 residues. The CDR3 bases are TGTGCCAGCAGTCGACAGTACGGTCAGCCCCAGCATTTT. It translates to CASSRQYGQPQHF.

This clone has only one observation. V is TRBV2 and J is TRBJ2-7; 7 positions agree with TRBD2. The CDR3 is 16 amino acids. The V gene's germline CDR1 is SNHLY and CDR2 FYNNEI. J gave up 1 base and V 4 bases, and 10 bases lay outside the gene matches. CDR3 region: CASSGGLADLSYEQYV. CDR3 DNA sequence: TGTGCCAGCAGTGGAGGCCTAGCGGACCTATCCTACGAGCAGTACGTC.

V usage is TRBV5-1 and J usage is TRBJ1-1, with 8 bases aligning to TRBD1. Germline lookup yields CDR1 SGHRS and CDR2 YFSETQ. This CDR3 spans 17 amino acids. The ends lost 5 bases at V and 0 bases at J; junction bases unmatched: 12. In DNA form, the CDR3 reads TGCGCCAGCAGTGAGTTTAGACAGGGGACTATGAACACTGAAGCTTTCTTT. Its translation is CASSEFRQGTMNTEAFF.

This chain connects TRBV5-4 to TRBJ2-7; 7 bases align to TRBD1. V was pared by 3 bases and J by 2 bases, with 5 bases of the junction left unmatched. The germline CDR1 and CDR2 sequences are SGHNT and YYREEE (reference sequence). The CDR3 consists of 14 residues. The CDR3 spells CASSSGTVTYEQYF. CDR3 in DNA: TGTGCCAGCAGCTCCGGGACAGTCACCTACGAGCAGTACTTC.

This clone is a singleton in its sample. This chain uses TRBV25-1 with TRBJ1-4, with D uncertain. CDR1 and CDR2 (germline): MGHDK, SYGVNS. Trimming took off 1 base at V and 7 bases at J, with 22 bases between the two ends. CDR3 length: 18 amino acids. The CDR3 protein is CASSEFRLAGSDTEKLFF. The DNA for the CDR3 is TGTGCCAGCAGTGAATTCCGACTAGCGGGTTCAGACACTGAAAAACTGTTTTTT.

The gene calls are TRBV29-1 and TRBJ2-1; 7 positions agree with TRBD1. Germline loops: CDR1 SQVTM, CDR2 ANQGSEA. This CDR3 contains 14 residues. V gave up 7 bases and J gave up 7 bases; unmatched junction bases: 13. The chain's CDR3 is CSARDSDRRNEQFF. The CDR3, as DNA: TGCAGCGCCAGGGACAGCGACCGTAGGAATGAGCAGTTCTTC.

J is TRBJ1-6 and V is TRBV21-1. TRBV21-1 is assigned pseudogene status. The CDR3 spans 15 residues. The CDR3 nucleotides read TGTGCCAGCAGCCCGCGGAGGACGGGGGATTCACCCCTCCACTTT. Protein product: CASSPRRTGDSPLHF.

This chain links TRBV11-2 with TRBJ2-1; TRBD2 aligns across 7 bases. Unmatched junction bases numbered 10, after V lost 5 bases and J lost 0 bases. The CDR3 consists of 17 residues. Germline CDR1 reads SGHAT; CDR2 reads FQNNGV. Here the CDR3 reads CASSQTGGKSSYNEQFF. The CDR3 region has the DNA TGTGCCAGCAGCCAGACGGGGGGTAAAAGCTCCTACAATGAGCAGTTCTTC.

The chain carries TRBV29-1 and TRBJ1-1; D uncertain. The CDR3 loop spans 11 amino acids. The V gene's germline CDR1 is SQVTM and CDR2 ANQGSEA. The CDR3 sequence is CRAGAANSGFF. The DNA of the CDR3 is TGCAGAGCCGGTGCTGCGAATTCCGGGTTCTTT.

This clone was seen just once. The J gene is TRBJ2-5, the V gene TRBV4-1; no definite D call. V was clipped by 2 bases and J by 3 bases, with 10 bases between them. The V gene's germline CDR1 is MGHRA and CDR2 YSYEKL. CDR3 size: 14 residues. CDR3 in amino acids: CASSQLTREETQYF. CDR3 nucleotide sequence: TGCGCCAGCAGCCAACTGACAAGAGAAGAGACCCAGTACTTC.

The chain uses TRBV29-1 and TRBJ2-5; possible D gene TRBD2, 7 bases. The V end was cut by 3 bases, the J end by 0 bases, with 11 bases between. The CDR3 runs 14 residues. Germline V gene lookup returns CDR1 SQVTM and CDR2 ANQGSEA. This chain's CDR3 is CSVERGLYQETQYF. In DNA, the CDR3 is TGCAGCGTTGAGCGGGGGCTGTACCAAGAGACCCAGTACTTC.

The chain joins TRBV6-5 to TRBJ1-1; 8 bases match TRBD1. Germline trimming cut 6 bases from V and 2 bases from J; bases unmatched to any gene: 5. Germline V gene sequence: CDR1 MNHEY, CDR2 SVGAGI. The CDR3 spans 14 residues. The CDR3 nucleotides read TGTGCCAGCAGCGCAGGGGGCCTCAACACTGAAGCTTTCTTT. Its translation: CASSAGGLNTEAFF.

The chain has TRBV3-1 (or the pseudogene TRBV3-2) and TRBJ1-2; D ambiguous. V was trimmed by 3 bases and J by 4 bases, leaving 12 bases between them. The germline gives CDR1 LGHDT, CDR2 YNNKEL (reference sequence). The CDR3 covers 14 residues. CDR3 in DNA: TGTGCCAGCAGCCACGCCGTGGGGAGCTATGGCTACACCTTC. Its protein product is CASSHAVGSYGYTF.

The CDR3 coding sequence is TGCGCCAGCAGCTTAATAACAGGGAACACAGATACGCAGTATTTT. Protein: CASSLITGNTDTQYF. The V call is TRBV5-1, the J call TRBJ2-3; tentatively, D is TRBD1 (6 bases). There are 15 residues in the CDR3. The ends were cut back, 2 bases at V and 2 bases at J, with 12 bases in the middle. Germline CDR1 SGHRS, CDR2 YFSETQ.